The 4 T cell receptor beta chains given below trace back to one sample, sequenced in a study of beta chain features in type 1 diabetes. The entirety of the isolated RNA underwent reverse transcription, so expressed TCRB transcripts were sequenced. Generated by immunoSEQ multiplex PCR, the TCRdb table keeps only in-frame clones and is missing some. The profile shows about 360,000 clones, over 9.5% of them singletons. The sample taken for sequencing was naive CD4+ T cells from blood. These receptor sequences come from a man younger than 30 in good health.

The chain carries TRBV27 and TRBJ2-1; 7 bases map to TRBD1. The CDR3 extends over 14 amino acids. Germline lookup yields CDR1 MNHEY and CDR2 SMNVEV (reference sequence). The V gene end was trimmed by 7 bases and the J gene end by 2 bases; junction bases not matched to a gene: 5. Here the CDR3 reads CASTPGQTYNEQFF. For the CDR3, the DNA is TGTGCCAGCACCCCGGGACAGACCTACAATGAGCAGTTCTTC.

The chain is built from TRBV10-3 and TRBJ1-2, with D possibly matching TRBD1 (5 bases). V was trimmed by 4 bases and J by 8 bases, leaving 23 bases between them. The CDR3 loop spans 16 amino acids. The germline gives CDR1 ENHRY, CDR2 SYGVKD. In DNA, the CDR3 is TGTGCCATCAGTGCCCCCGGGGGAGCCGGGGTGAGGGGCTACACCTTC. It is translated as CAISAPGGAGVRGYTF.

DNA of the CDR3: TGTGCCAGCAGCGGAGGTGGGACTAGCTTCGCTACGGTTGACAATGAGCAGTTCTTC. Protein product: CASSGGGTSFATVDNEQFF. The V call is TRBV4-2, the J call TRBJ2-1, with 9 bases matching TRBD2. Trimming cost V 5 bases and J 5 bases; bases outside gene matches: 19. Germline lookup yields CDR1 LGHNA and CDR2 YNFKEQ. The CDR3 is 19 residues long.

This chain uses TRBV13 with TRBJ2-5; D perhaps matches TRBD1 (6 bases). Trimming left V 5 bases short and J 5 bases short, with 12 bases between. The CDR3 is 13 amino acids. Germline assignment: CDR1 PRHDT and CDR2 FYEKMQ (reference sequence). The CDR3 loop is CASSRLGAETQYF. CDR3 nucleotide sequence: TGTGCCAGCAGCCGACTGGGGGCGGAGACCCAGTACTTC.